This entry describes one TCR beta chain. Authors' methods: Amplification with reference gene primers provided the estimates of nucleated cell counts. The repertoire was sequenced with immunoSEQ multiplex PCR; TCRdb's copy has only in-frame clones and lacks some. The V and J calls and clone size come from that table; D and trimming were worked out from the DNA. The sample includes roughly 270,000 clones, roughly 80% of them seen just once. The data derive from a study of blood T cell repertoires in COVID-19. Study in general: Both acute and convalescent COVID-19 samples were obtained from the United States, Italy and Spain. From T cells, B-cell-depleted T cells, or PBMCs came the material, which was cDNA or gDNA.

Each exposed participant met a COVID-19 case in the 2 weeks preceding study entry. Sequencing used PBMCs or T cells enriched from blood (not recorded which). This receptor was identified in a middle-aged man who had been exposed to COVID-19.

The CDR3 region is CASRRTSGGSYNEQFF. CDR3 nucleotides: TGTGCCAGCAGAAGGACTAGCGGGGGCTCCTACAATGAGCAGTTCTTC. The chain carries TRBV27 and TRBJ2-1, with 13 bases matching TRBD2. This CDR3 is built from 16 residues. Germline assignment: CDR1 MNHEY and CDR2 SMNVEV (reference sequence). V shed 6 bases, J shed 0 bases, and the junction held 2 bases outside the gene matches.